Listed here is a single T cell receptor (beta chain). V gave up 4 bases and J gave up 4 bases, with 18 bases separating them. Germline V gives CDR1 SGDLS, CDR2 YYNGEE. This CDR3 region has 15 residues. The PCR ran on 60 Vbeta and 13 Jbeta primers. Generated by immunoSEQ multiplex PCR, the TCRdb table keeps only in-frame clones and is missing some. Altogether around 80,000 clones are present, around 60% being singletons, with the ten largest covering 4.4%. This record belongs to a study of cytomegalovirus exposure and HLA in healthy donors. The sample comprised PBMCs. The V and J genes are TRBV9 and TRBJ2-7; TRBD1 is a possible D gene (6 bases). This sequence originates from a male donor in good health and CMV-seropositive. The CDR3 nucleotides are TGTGCCAGCAGCCCTTCAGGGGCCCAAGGTTACGAGCAGTACTTC. Protein: CASSPSGAQGYEQYF.